Given below is one T cell receptor (beta chain) in context. This specimen comes from a study of blood T cell repertoires in COVID-19. Study details: COVID-19 samples from acute and convalescent phases originated in the United States, Italy and Spain. T cells, B-cell-depleted T cells, or PBMCs supplied cDNA or gDNA.

The CDR3 extends over 14 amino acids. Trimming pared 8 bases from V and 2 bases from J, leaving 15 bases between. Germline CDR1 reads ENHRY; CDR2 reads SYGVKD. Authors' data handling: Amplifying reference gene primers gave estimates of nucleated cell counts. The method was immunoSEQ multiplex PCR; TCRdb's version includes in-frame clones alone and lacks a portion of them. The V and J calls and clone size are taken from that table; D and trimming were inferred from the DNA. The sample has 150,000 or so clones, roughly 89% seen once. The receptor comes from a human donor in a cohort sampled during active COVID-19. The specimen sequenced was peripheral blood. The chain has TRBV10-3 and TRBJ1-1; maybe TRBD1 (6 bases). The CDR3, as DNA: TGTGCCATCGGGGGTTACAGGGATAACACTGAAGCTTTCTTT. Residues: CAIGGYRDNTEAFF.